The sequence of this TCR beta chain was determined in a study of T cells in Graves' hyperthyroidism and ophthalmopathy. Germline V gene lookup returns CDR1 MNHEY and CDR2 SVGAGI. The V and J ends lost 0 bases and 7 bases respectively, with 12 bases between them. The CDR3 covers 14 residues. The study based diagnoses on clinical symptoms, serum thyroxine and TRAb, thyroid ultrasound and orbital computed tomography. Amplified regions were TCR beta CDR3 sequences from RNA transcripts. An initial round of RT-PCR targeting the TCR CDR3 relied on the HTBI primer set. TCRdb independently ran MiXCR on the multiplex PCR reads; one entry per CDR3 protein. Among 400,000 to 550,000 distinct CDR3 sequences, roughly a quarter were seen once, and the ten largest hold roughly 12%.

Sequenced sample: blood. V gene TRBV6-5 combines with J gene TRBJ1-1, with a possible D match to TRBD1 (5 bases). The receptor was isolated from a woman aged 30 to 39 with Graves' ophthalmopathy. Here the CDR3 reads CASSYSQGAGEAFF. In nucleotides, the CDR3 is TGTGCCAGCAGTTACTCGCAAGGGGCGGGTGAAGCTTTCTTT.